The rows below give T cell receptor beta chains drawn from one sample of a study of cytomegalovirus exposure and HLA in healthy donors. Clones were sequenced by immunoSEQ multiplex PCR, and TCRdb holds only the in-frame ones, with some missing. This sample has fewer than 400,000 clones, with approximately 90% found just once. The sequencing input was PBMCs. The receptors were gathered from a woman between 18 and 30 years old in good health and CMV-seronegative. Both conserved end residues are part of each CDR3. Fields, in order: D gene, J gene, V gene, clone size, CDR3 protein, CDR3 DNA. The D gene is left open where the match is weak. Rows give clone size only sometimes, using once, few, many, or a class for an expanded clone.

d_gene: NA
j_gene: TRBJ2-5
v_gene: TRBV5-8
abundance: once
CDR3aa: CASSLAGGNRETQYF
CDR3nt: TGTGCCAGCAGCTTGGCCGGCGGGAACAGAGAGACCCAGTACTTC

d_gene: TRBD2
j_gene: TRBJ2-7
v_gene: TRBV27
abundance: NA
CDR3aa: CASTLRASGRYEQYF
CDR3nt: TGTGCCAGCACCCTTCGTGCTAGCGGGAGGTACGAGCAGTACTTC

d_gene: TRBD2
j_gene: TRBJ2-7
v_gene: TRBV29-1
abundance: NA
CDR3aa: CSVVSVAGGKDEQYF
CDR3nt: TGCAGCGTTGTCTCGGTAGCGGGAGGGAAAGACGAGCAGTACTTC

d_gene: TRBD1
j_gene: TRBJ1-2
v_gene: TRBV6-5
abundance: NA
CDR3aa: CASRTTGTNYGYTF
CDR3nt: TGTGCCAGCAGGACGACAGGGACTAACTATGGCTACACCTTC

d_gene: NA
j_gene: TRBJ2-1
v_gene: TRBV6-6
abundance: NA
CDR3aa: CASNTPPGQGLNEQFF
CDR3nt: TGTGCCAGCAACACCCCCCCAGGACAAGGATTGAATGAGCAGTTCTTC

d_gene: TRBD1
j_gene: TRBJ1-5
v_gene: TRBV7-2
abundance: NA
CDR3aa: CASSSGTGGSSVRPQHF
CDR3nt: TGTGCCAGCAGCTCCGGGACAGGGGGAAGTTCGGTCCGGCCCCAGCATTTT

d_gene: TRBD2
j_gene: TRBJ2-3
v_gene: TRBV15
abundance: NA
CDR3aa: CAMLGLAEARGSDTQYF
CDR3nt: TGTGCCATGCTCGGACTAGCGGAGGCTCGAGGTTCAGATACGCAGTATTTT

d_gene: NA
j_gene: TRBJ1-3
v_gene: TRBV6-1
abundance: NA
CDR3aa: CASSRTDSGNTIYF
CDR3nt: TGTGCCAGCAGTCGGACTGACTCTGGAAACACCATATATTTT

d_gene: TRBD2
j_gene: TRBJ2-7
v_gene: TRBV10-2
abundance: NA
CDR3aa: CASSRAGGYEQYF
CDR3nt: TGCGCCAGCTCCAGAGCGGGAGGGTACGAGCAGTACTTC

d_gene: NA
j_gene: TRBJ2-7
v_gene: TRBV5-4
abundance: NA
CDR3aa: CASSSGGTVWGQYF
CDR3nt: TGTGCCAGCAGCTCTGGCGGGACCGTTTGGGGGCAGTACTTC

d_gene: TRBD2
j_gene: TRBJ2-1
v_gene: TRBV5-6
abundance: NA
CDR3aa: CASTTRVAGGPGQFF
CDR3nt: TGTGCCAGCACCACCCGGGTGGCGGGGGGCCCTGGGCAGTTCTTC

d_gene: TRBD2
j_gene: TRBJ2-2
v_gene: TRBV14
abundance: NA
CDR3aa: CASSSGTSGRVTGELFF
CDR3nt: TGTGCCAGCAGCTCCGGCACTAGCGGGAGGGTGACCGGGGAGCTGTTTTTT

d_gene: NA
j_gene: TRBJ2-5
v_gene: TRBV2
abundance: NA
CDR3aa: CASAYEVQETQYF
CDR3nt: TGTGCCAGCGCCTATGAGGTCCAAGAGACCCAGTACTTC

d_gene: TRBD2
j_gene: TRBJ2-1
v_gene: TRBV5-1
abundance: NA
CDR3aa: CASSSMAGGIDEQFF
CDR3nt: TGCGCCAGCAGCTCCATGGCGGGAGGGATCGATGAGCAGTTCTTC

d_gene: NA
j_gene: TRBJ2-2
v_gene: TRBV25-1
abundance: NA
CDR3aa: CASQITGELFF
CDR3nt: TGTGCCAGCCAAATCACCGGGGAGCTGTTTTTT

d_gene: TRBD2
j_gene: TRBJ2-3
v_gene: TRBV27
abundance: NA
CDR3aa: CASSHLAGGEDTQYF
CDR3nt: TGTGCCAGCAGCCATCTAGCGGGAGGCGAGGATACGCAGTATTTT

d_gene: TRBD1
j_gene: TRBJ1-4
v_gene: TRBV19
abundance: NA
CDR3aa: CASRGTGGEKLFF
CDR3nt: TGTGCCAGTAGGGGGACAGGTGGCGAAAAACTGTTTTTT

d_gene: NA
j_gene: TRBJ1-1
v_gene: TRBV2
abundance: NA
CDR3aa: CASSELSTEAFF
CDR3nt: TGTGCCAGCAGTGAATTGAGCACTGAAGCTTTCTTT

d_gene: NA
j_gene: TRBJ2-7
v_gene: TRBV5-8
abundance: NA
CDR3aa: CASSLSGTYEQYF
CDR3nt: TGTGCCAGCAGCTTGTCCGGGACCTACGAGCAGTACTTC

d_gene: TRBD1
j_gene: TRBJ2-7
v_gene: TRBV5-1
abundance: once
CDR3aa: CASSSRQGSDEQYF
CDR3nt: TGCGCCAGCAGCTCAAGACAGGGATCGGACGAGCAGTACTTC

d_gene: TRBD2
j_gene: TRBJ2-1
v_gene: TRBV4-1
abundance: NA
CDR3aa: CASSPGLAGNNEQFF
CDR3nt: TGCGCCAGCAGCCCGGGACTAGCGGGGAACAATGAGCAGTTCTTC

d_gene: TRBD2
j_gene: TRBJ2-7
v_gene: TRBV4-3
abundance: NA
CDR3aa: CASSQAGGPYEQYF
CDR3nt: TGCGCCAGCAGCCAAGCGGGAGGGCCCTACGAGCAGTACTTC

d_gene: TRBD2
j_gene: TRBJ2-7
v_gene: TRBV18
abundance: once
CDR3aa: CASAELAGDYEQYF
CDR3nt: TGTGCCAGCGCCGAACTAGCGGGAGACTACGAGCAGTACTTC

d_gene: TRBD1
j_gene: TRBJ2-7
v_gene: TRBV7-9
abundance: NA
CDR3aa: CASSPTGVHYEQYF
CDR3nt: TGTGCCAGCAGCCCGACAGGGGTCCACTACGAGCAGTACTTC

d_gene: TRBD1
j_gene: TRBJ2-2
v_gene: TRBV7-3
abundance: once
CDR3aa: CASSRTTTGVPGELFF
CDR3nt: TGTGCCAGCAGCCGAACGACGACAGGGGTCCCCGGGGAGCTGTTTTTT

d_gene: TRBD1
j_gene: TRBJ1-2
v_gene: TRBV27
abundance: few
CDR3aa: CASKTGVVGYTF
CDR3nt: TGTGCCAGCAAAACAGGGGTTGTTGGCTACACCTTC

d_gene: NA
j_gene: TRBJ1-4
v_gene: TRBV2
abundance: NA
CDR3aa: CASSSWPSRFEKLFF
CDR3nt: TGTGCCAGCAGTTCATGGCCTAGCCGATTTGAAAAACTGTTTTTT

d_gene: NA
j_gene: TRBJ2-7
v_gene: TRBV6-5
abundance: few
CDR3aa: CASNPTRRSYEQYF
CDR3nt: TGTGCCAGCAACCCGACAAGGAGGTCCTACGAGCAGTACTTC

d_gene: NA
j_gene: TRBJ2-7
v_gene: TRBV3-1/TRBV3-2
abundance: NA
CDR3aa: CASQREQYF
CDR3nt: TGTGCCAGCCAGAGGGAGCAGTACTTC

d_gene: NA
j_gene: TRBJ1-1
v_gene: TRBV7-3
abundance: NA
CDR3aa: CASSLDVGLTEAFF
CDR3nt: TGTGCCAGCAGCTTGGATGTGGGGCTCACTGAAGCTTTCTTT

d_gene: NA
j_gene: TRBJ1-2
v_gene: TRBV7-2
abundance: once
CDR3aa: CASSFAGNDYGYTF
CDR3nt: TGTGCCAGCAGCTTCGCAGGAAACGACTATGGCTACACCTTC

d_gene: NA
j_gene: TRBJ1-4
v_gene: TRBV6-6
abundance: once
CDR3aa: CASSEGSYEKLFF
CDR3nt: TGTGCCAGCAGTGAGGGATCTTATGAAAAACTGTTTTTT

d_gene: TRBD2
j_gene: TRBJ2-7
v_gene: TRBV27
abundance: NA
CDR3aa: CASSTGLAAYEQYF
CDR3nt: TGTGCCAGCAGCACGGGACTAGCGGCCTACGAGCAGTACTTC

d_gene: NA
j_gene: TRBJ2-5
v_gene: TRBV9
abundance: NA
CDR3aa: CASSAPRGAKETQYF
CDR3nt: TGTGCCAGCAGCGCCCCCAGGGGTGCGAAAGAGACCCAGTACTTC

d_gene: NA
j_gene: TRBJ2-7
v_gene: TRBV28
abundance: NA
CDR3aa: CASSLLGAGDEQYF
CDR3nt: TGTGCCAGCAGTTTATTAGGGGCTGGCGACGAGCAGTACTTC

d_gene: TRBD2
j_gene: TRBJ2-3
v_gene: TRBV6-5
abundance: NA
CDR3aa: CASSYRAGASTDTQYF
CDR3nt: TGTGCCAGCAGTTACCGAGCGGGAGCGAGCACAGATACGCAGTATTTT

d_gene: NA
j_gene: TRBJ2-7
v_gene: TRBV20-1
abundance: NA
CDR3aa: CSAPLSYEQYF
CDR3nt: TGCAGTGCTCCCCTTTCCTACGAGCAGTACTTC

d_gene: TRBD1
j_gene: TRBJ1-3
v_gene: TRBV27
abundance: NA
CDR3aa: CASSSTGGTGNTIYF
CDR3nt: TGTGCCAGCAGTTCCACAGGGGGTACTGGAAACACCATATATTTT

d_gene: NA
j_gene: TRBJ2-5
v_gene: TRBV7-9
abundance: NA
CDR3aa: CASSAQTGQETQYF
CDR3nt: TGTGCCAGCAGCGCCCAGACAGGCCAAGAGACCCAGTACTTC